This T cell receptor (beta chain) was retrieved from a study of T cell responses to AZD1222 COVID-19 vaccine. Findings of the study overall: Unmutated regions of variants are reportedly targeted by nearly half of spike-specific TCRs. Baseline serostatus was positive in only six AZD1222 recipients.

Of note for this clone: What it binds is not known.

Generated by immunoSEQ multiplex PCR, the TCRdb table keeps only in-frame clones and is missing some. The sample has roughly 80,000 clones; about 90% are singletons. This CDR3 region has 16 residues. With 4 bases removed from V and 3 bases from J, the gap between germline ends came to 16 bases. Germline CDR1 is SGHVS and CDR2 is FQNEAQ. The specimen was peripheral blood, collected on day 0 of MenACWY control vaccination. The clonotype originates from an adult in good health. This sequence joins TRBV7-8 and TRBJ1-5; D is possibly TRBD1 (5 bases). In DNA form, the CDR3 reads TGTGCCAGCAGCTATACATCGGGGGGTATCAATCAGCCCCAGCATTTT. This encodes CASSYTSGGINQPQHF. The full variable domain, with the rest looked up from reference TRBV7-8 and TRBJ1-5, is GAGVSQSPRYKVAKRGQDVALRCDPISGHVSLFWYQQALGQGPEFLTYFQNEAQLDKSGLPSDRFFAERPEGSVSTLKIQRTQQEDSAVYLCASSYTSGGINQPQHFGDGTRLSIL.